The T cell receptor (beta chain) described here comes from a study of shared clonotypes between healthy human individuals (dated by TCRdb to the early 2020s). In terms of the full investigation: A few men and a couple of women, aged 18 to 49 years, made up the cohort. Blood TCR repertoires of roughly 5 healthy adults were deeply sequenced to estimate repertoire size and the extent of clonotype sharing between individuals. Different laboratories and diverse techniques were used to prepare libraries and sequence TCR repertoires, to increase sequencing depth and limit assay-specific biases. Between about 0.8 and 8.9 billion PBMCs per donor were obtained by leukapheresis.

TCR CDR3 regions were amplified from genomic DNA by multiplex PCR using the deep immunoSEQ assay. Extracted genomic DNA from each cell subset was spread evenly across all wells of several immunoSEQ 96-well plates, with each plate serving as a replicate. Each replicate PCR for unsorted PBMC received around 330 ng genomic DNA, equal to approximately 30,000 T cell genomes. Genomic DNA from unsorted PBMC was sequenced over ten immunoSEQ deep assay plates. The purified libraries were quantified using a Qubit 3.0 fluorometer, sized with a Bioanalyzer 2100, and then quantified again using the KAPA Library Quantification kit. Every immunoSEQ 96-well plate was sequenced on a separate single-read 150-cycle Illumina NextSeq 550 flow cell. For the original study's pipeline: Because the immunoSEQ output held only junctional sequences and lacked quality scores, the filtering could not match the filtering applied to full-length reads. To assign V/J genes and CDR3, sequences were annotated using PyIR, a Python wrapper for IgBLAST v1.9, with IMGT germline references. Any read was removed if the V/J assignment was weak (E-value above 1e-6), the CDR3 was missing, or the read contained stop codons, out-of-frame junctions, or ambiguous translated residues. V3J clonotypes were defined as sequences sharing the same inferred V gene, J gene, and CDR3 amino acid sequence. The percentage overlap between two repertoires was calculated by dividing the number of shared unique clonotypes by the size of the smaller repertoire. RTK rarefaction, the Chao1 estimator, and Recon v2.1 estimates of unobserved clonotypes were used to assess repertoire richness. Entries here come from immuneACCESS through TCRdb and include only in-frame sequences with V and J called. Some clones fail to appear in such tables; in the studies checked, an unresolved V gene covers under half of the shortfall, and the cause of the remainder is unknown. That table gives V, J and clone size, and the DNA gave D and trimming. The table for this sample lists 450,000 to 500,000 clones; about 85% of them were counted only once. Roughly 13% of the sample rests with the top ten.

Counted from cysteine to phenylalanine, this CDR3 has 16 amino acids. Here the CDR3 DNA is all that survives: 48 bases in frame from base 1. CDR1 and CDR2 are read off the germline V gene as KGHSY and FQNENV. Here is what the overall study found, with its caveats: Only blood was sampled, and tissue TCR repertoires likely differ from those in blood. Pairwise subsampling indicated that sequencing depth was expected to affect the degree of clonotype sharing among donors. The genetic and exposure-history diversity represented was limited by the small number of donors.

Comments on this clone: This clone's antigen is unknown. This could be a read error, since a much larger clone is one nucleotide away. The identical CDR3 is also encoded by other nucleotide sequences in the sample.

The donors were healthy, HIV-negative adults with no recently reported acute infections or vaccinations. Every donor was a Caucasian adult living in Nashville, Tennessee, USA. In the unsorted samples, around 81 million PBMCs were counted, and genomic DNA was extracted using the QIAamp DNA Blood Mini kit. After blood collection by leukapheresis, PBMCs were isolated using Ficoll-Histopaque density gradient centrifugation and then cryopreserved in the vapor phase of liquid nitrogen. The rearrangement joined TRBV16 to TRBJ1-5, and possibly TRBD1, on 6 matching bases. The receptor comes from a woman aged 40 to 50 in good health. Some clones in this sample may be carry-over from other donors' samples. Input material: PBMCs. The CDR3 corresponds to CASSPPNRDSNQPQHF. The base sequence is TGTGCCAGCAGCCCACCAAACAGGGATAGCAATCAGCCCCAGCATTTC.